What follows are 32 T cell receptor beta chains derived from one specimen sequenced in a study of cytomegalovirus exposure and HLA in healthy donors. PCR employed 60 Vbeta and 13 Jbeta primers. TCRdb's copy holds only in-frame clones and misses some; the assay was immunoSEQ multiplex PCR. The data show about 160,000 clones, approximately 70% seen once. The sample taken for sequencing was PBMCs. These receptor sequences come from a man in his forties or fifties in good health and CMV-seropositive.

About this clone itself: At the DNA level, this CDR3 is encoded by other sequences in the same sample as well. The chain links TRBV11-2 to TRBJ2-7; tentatively, D is TRBD2 (5 bases). From germline, CDR1 is SGHAT and CDR2 FQNNGV. The CDR3 is 13 amino acids. Trimming pared 2 bases from V and 1 base from J, leaving 6 bases between. CDR3 in DNA: TGTGCCAGCAGCTTATCGGGATCCTACGAGCAGTACTTC. Translation: CASSLSGSYEQYF.

The gene calls are TRBV4-2 and TRBJ2-5, with D possibly TRBD1 on 6 matching bases. Germline assignment: CDR1 LGHNA and CDR2 YNFKEQ. CDR3 length equals 15 residues. The germline V and J ends were trimmed by 4 bases and 1 base, with 13 bases remaining between them. The chain's CDR3 is CASSLAQGIQETQYF. In DNA form, the CDR3 reads TGTGCCAGCAGCCTTGCCCAGGGGATCCAAGAGACCCAGTACTTC.

V usage is TRBV4-3 and J usage is TRBJ2-4, with D possibly being TRBD2 (7 bases). This CDR3 is built from 15 residues. Trimming stripped 1 base from V and 7 bases from J, with 14 bases between. Germline values: CDR1 LGHNA, CDR2 YSLEER. CDR3 nucleotides: TGCGCCAGCAGCCAAGGGGGGGCGGGGGTGAACATTCAGTACTTC. Residues: CASSQGGAGVNIQYF.

This clone was picked up a small number of times. An end of the junction differs from the germline gene, which may be a read error. The rearrangement joins TRBV7-7 to TRBJ2-7; 7 nucleotides align to TRBD2. The CDR3 length is 14 residues. Germline CDR1 is SSHAT and CDR2 is FNYEAQ (reference sequence). The CDR3 coding sequence is TGTGCTAGCAGCTTAAGGGCCGGGGGGTACGAGCAGTACTTC. Its translation is CASSLRAGGYEQYF.

This chain connects TRBV7-9 to TRBJ2-3; unclear D gene. Trimming left V 8 bases short and J 0 bases short, with 6 bases between. Germline V gene sequence: CDR1 SEHNR, CDR2 FQNEAQ (reference sequence). The CDR3 extends over 12 amino acids. The CDR3 bases are TGTGCCAGCGGGCTAAGCACAGATACGCAGTATTTT. Translation: CASGLSTDTQYF.

The rearrangement joins TRBV27 to TRBJ2-3; D unclear. Germline loops: CDR1 MNHEY, CDR2 SMNVEV (reference sequence). V shed 2 bases and J shed 6 bases, with 18 bases lying between them. This CDR3 has 16 amino acids. This chain's CDR3 is CASSLPRLIPWDTQYF. The CDR3 coding sequence is TGTGCCAGCAGTTTACCGAGGCTAATACCTTGGGATACGCAGTATTTT.

The J gene is TRBJ1-3, the V gene TRBV6-6; D might be TRBD1 (6 bases). The germline V and J ends were trimmed by 2 bases and 4 bases, with 12 bases remaining between them. CDR3 length equals 15 residues. Germline-derived CDR1 and CDR2 are MNHNY and SVGAGI (reference sequence). The CDR3 region is CASSYDRDRGNTIYF. Written as DNA, the CDR3 is TGTGCCAGCAGTTACGATAGAGACAGGGGAAACACCATATATTTT.

The CDR3, as DNA: TGTGCCAGCAGCCCCGGGGGAGGAGGCAATCAGCCCCAGCATTTT. This codes for CASSPGGGGNQPQHF. V gene TRBV28 combines with J gene TRBJ1-5; D perhaps matches TRBD1 (5 bases). Germline assignment: CDR1 MDHEN and CDR2 SYDVKM. CDR3 length: 15 residues. V lost 6 bases, J lost 2 bases, and 14 bases lay in between.

The chain links TRBV5-5 to TRBJ2-2, with D perhaps matching TRBD2 (5 bases). From germline, CDR1 is SGHKS and CDR2 YYEKEE (reference sequence). V was shortened by 5 bases and J by 6 bases, with 14 bases between the two germline ends. The CDR3 contains 14 residues. This chain's CDR3 is CASRPSGPPGELFF. The CDR3 DNA reads as TGTGCCAGCAGACCCAGCGGCCCCCCCGGGGAGCTGTTTTTT.

The chain combines TRBV27 with TRBJ1-1; TRBD1 aligns across 8 bases. CDR1 and CDR2 (germline): MNHEY, SMNVEV (reference sequence). CDR3 length: 14 amino acids. The ends lost 2 bases at V and 4 bases at J; junction bases unmatched: 3. CDR3 loop: CASSLRTGTTEAFF. In DNA form, the CDR3 reads TGTGCCAGCAGTTTACGGACAGGGACCACTGAAGCTTTCTTT.

V and J are TRBV6-6 and TRBJ2-7, with D possibly matching TRBD2 (6 bases). Germline CDR1 and CDR2: MNHNY and SVGAGI (reference sequence). V shed 7 bases and J shed 2 bases, with 15 bases lying between them. CDR3 size: 14 residues. CDR3: CASMQQGLPYEQYF. The DNA of the CDR3 is TGTGCCAGCATGCAACAAGGACTACCCTACGAGCAGTACTTC.

V and J are TRBV6-4 and TRBJ1-2; D might be TRBD1 (5 bases). CDR1 MRHNA and CDR2 SNTAGT come from the germline V gene. Trimming left V 6 bases short and J 2 bases short, with 16 bases between. The length of the CDR3 is 15 residues. CDR3 coding DNA: TGTGCCAGCAGGGGGGGGTTTGGAACCAACTATGGCTACACCTTC. Amino acid sequence: CASRGGFGTNYGYTF.

The chain links TRBV29-1 to TRBJ2-1, with TRBD1 matching over 7 bases. The CDR3 covers 16 residues. Germline values: CDR1 SQVTM, CDR2 ANQGSEA. V shed 5 bases, J shed 0 bases, and the junction held 10 bases outside the gene matches. CDR3 loop: CSVQRRQGGSYNEQFF. The CDR3 region has the DNA TGCAGCGTTCAGCGAAGACAGGGCGGCTCCTACAATGAGCAGTTCTTC.

CDR3: CASSHRQGNQPQHF. The CDR3 nucleotides are TGTGCCAGCAGCCACCGACAGGGGAATCAGCCCCAGCATTTT. This rearrangement joins TRBV7-8 to TRBJ1-5; 8 nucleotides agree with TRBD1. J gave up 4 bases and V 5 bases, and 4 bases lay outside the gene matches. Germline loops: CDR1 SGHVS, CDR2 FQNEAQ. The CDR3 sequence is 14 residues long.

Only a few counts were recorded for this clone. The chain is built from TRBV6-6 and TRBJ1-5, with D maybe TRBD1 (6 bases). Germline assignment: CDR1 MNHNY and CDR2 SVGAGI (reference sequence). The length of the CDR3 is 14 residues. V was clipped by 4 bases and J by 7 bases, with 14 bases between them. The CDR3 DNA follows: TGTGCCAGCAGTTCCGGGGGGAGGGGGCAGCCCCAGCATTTT. The encoded protein is CASSSGGRGQPQHF.

V usage is TRBV11-2 and J usage is TRBJ1-1; no firm D call. Between the trimmed V and J ends, which lost 4 bases and 0 bases, there was a span of 15 bases. The V gene's germline CDR1 is SGHAT and CDR2 FQNNGV. CDR3 length: 16 residues. The CDR3 protein is CASSSSGGLLNTEAFF. CDR3 nucleotide sequence: TGTGCCAGCAGCTCGTCTGGCGGGCTTTTGAACACTGAAGCTTTCTTT.

This clone turned up a few times. The CDR3 DNA reads TGTGCCAGCTCACCTCCCGGAGGGTTCTCCTACGAGCAGTACTTC. Protein: CASSPPGGFSYEQYF. This sequence joins TRBV18 and TRBJ2-7, with D perhaps TRBD2 (6 bases). Germline V gene sequence: CDR1 KGHSH, CDR2 LQKENI. V was clipped by 3 bases and J by 0 bases, with 12 bases between them. There are 15 residues in the CDR3. Together with reference TRBV18 and TRBJ2-7, the CDR3 gives the full variable domain: NAGVMQNPRHLVRRRGQEARLRCSPMKGHSHVYWYRQLPEEGLKFMVYLQKENIIDESGMPKERFSAEFPKEGPSILRIQQVVRGDSAAYFCASSPPGGFSYEQYFGPGTRLTVT.

In its sample, this clone was seen once. The gene calls are TRBV29-1 and TRBJ2-3, with D unclear. The V and J ends lost 8 bases and 0 bases respectively, with 6 bases between them. The germline CDR1 and CDR2 sequences are SQVTM and ANQGSEA. The CDR3 consists of 11 residues. The CDR3 loop reads CSKQSTDTQYF. In DNA, the CDR3 is TGCAGCAAACAAAGCACAGATACGCAGTATTTT.

The chain combines TRBV18 with TRBJ1-1, with TRBD1 matching over 7 bases. Germline V CDR1 and CDR2: KGHSH, LQKENI. V lost 3 bases to trimming and J lost 1 base; unmatched junction nucleotides: 5. CDR3 length equals 15 residues. The CDR3 nucleotides are TGTGCCAGCTCACCTGCACAGGGGAAGAACACTGAAGCTTTCTTT. It codes for CASSPAQGKNTEAFF. Combining the CDR3 with reference TRBV18 and TRBJ1-1 gives the whole variable domain NAGVMQNPRHLVRRRGQEARLRCSPMKGHSHVYWYRQLPEEGLKFMVYLQKENIIDESGMPKERFSAEFPKEGPSILRIQQVVRGDSAAYFCASSPAQGKNTEAFFGQGTRLTVV.

The genes are TRBV2 and TRBJ1-4; maybe TRBD1 (5 bases). The length of the CDR3 is 14 residues. Trimming removed 4 bases from V and 7 bases from J, with 13 bases in between. CDR1 SNHLY and CDR2 FYNNEI come from the germline V gene. The CDR3 DNA follows: TGTGCCAGCAGTGTTTCGGGGGTTGGTGAAAAACTGTTTTTT. Translating it yields CASSVSGVGEKLFF.

Of note for this clone: At one end the junction does not follow the germline gene, possibly because of a read error. This rearrangement joins TRBV29-1 to TRBJ2-3, with 9 bases that match TRBD2. The germline V gene has CDR1 SQVTM and CDR2 ANQGSEA. The CDR3 length is 12 residues. CDR3 in DNA: TGCAGCGTCCTTCCTAGCGGGGAGACGCAGTGTTTT. Translated: CSVLPSGETQCF.

The rearrangement uses TRBV27 and TRBJ1-1; the match to TRBD1 covers 7 bases. The CDR3 loop spans 15 amino acids. After removal of 3 bases from V and 6 bases from J, the junction contained 10 bases not matched to a gene. Per the germline V gene, CDR1 is MNHEY and CDR2 is SMNVEV (reference sequence). This chain's CDR3 is CASSFLTGVGAEAFF. Here the CDR3 DNA reads TGTGCCAGCAGTTTCCTAACAGGGGTGGGGGCTGAAGCTTTCTTT.

This clone appeared once. The chain is built from TRBV2 and TRBJ2-2; 10 nucleotides agree with TRBD2. This CDR3 has 18 residues. Per germline, CDR1 SNHLY and CDR2 FYNNEI. J was trimmed by 0 bases and V by 4 bases; bases with no gene match: 8. The CDR3 protein is CASSAVSGGGSNTGELFF. CDR3 coding DNA: TGTGCCAGCAGTGCCGTCAGCGGGGGGGGCTCGAACACCGGGGAGCTGTTTTTT.

The chain joins TRBV5-6 to TRBJ1-1; the D is unclear. Germline assignment: CDR1 SGHDT and CDR2 YYEEEE. The CDR3 has 13 amino acids. V lost 1 base and J 8 bases, leaving 12 bases between the germline ends. CDR3 in DNA: TGTGCCAGCAGCTTGTACGGCGGTCGGGAAGCTTTCTTT. This gives the protein CASSLYGGREAFF.

J is TRBJ1-6 and V is TRBV7-9, with 9 bases aligning to TRBD1. This CDR3 is 16 amino acids long. Trimming took 4 bases from V and 9 from J; bases not matched to a gene: 10. The germline V gene has CDR1 SEHNR and CDR2 FQNEAQ (reference sequence). CDR3 protein: CASSSVRDRAGSPLHF. CDR3 bases: TGTGCCAGCAGCTCCGTCCGGGACAGGGCGGGTTCACCCCTCCACTTT.

The chain links TRBV5-4 to TRBJ1-2; 10 bases map to TRBD1. Unmatched junction bases numbered 3, after V lost 4 bases and J lost 6 bases. The germline CDR1 and CDR2 sequences are SGHNT and YYREEE (reference sequence). The CDR3 has 13 residues. The CDR3 DNA reads as TGTGCCAGCAGCCTGACAGGGGGCGATGGCTACACCTTC. Protein: CASSLTGGDGYTF.

The chain combines TRBV5-6 with TRBJ1-5; tentative D call: TRBD1 (6 bases). This CDR3 region has 16 residues. Trimming pared 2 bases from V and 3 bases from J, leaving 15 bases between. In germline, CDR1 is SGHDT, CDR2 YYEEEE. The CDR3 is CASSLRGGSNNQPQHF. CDR3 coding DNA: TGTGCCAGCAGCTTAAGGGGGGGGTCGAACAATCAGCCCCAGCATTTT. The full variable domain, with the rest looked up from reference TRBV5-6 and TRBJ1-5, is DAGVTQSPTHLIKTRGQQVTLRCSPKSGHDTVSWYQQALGQGPQFIFQYYEEEERQRGNFPDRFSGHQFPNYSSELNVNALLLGDSALYLCASSLRGGSNNQPQHFGDGTRLSIL.

The chain combines TRBV6-5 with TRBJ1-5; D not resolved. Germline loops: CDR1 MNHEY, CDR2 SVGAGI. V lost 5 bases and J 11 bases, leaving 19 bases between the germline ends. CDR3 size: 14 residues. CDR3 region: CASSPQAAGMAQHF. Written as DNA, the CDR3 is TGTGCCAGCAGTCCTCAGGCTGCGGGCATGGCCCAGCATTTT.

The chain has TRBV5-1 and TRBJ1-2, with D possibly matching TRBD1 (6 bases). The V and J ends lost 4 bases and 7 bases respectively, with 20 bases between them. The CDR3 length is 15 residues. Per the germline V gene, CDR1 is SGHRS and CDR2 is YFSETQ. CDR3 region: CASSISGPGESGYTF. The CDR3 DNA follows: TGCGCCAGCAGCATCTCGGGGCCAGGGGAAAGTGGCTACACCTTC.

The genes are TRBV6-1 and TRBJ1-1; weak D call: TRBD1 (5 bases). The length of the CDR3 is 12 residues. The germline V gene encodes CDR1 MNHNS and CDR2 SASEGT. The V end was cut by 5 bases, the J end by 8 bases, with 12 bases between. The CDR3: CASSLTGGEAFF. The CDR3 coding sequence is TGTGCCAGCAGTCTTACAGGTGGAGAAGCTTTCTTT.

The chain employs TRBV7-9 and TRBJ2-3; TRBD2 might be the D (6 bases). V lost 1 base and J lost 2, with 10 bases in between. Germline loops: CDR1 SEHNR, CDR2 FQNEAQ (reference sequence). The CDR3 runs 15 residues. In DNA form, the CDR3 reads TGTGCCAGCAGCTTAGACTGGAGGGTCACAGATACGCAGTATTTT. Protein product: CASSLDWRVTDTQYF.

J is TRBJ1-1 and V is TRBV29-1; 8 bases agree with TRBD1. The junction had 7 bases not matched to a gene; V was cut back by 4 bases and J by 6 bases. CDR1 and CDR2 (germline): SQVTM, ANQGSEA. CDR3 length equals 13 residues. The CDR3 here is CSVGDRSTAEAFF. CDR3 sequence (DNA): TGCAGCGTTGGGGACAGGAGTACGGCTGAAGCTTTCTTT. The full variable domain, rest sourced from reference TRBV29-1 and TRBJ1-1, is SAVISQKPSRDICQRGTSLTIQCQVDSQVTMMFWYRQQPGQSLTLIATANQGSEATYESGFVIDKFPISRPNLTFSTLTVSNMSPEDSSIYLCSVGDRSTAEAFFGQGTRLTVV.